This T cell receptor beta chain emerged from a study of blood T cell repertoires in COVID-19 (TCRdb year 2020). Regarding the complete study: The collaborator samples originated in the United States, Italy and Spain and spanned the acute and convalescent phases of COVID-19. Samples came from the ongoing ImmuneRACE study (first 160 participants) plus 1,254 subjects from 6 global collaborators. The sample metadata nearly always contained a de-identified subject ID, COVID-19 status, age in years and sex. The dataset comprised deeply sampled blood TCRbeta repertoires from subjects exposed to, actively infected with, or recovered from COVID-19. Where available, HLA class I and class II types were taken from metadata supplied by the sample provider and were not determined by assay-based typing. A freely available public database, intended as a resource for researchers studying the immune response to SARS-CoV-2, is where the repertoires were released. The material from the prospective study consisted of cDNA or gDNA derived from T cells, B-cell-depleted T cells, or PBMCs.

The collaborating institutions used their own protocols to collect whole blood in K2EDTA tubes. For TCRbeta analysis, collaborators shipped samples as frozen whole blood, isolated PBMCs, or DNA extracted from either of those sample types. A remark on this clone: Its antigen remains undetermined. A single base is all that separates this from a far larger clone, so a read error is likely.

TCRbeta CDR3 regions were amplified from genomic DNA by means of the immunoSEQ Assay, a bias-controlled multiplex PCR. As for how the authors treated the data: Nucleated cell counts per sample were estimated from amplification of reference gene primers within the assay. Sequence reads were collapsed and filtered to measure the absolute abundance of every unique TCRbeta CDR3 rearrangement. For each sample, productive Simpson clonality was calculated by taking the square root of Simpson's diversity index across productive rearrangements. TCRdb provides this immuneACCESS table in a form limited to in-frame rearrangements. Some clones are lacking; in checked studies, under half of them reflect an unresolved V gene, and why the rest are absent is not known. From that table come the V and J calls and clone size; the DNA was used to work out D and trimming. The sample table contains 200,000 to 300,000 clones; only one count was recorded for roughly 90% of them. The leading ten clones occupy around 0.67% of the sample.

From V the trimming removes 5 bases and from J it removes 0 bases, while the gene matches leave 4 bases of the junction unaccounted for. The CDR3 sequence holds 14 residues, the cysteine and phenylalanine included. Only CDR3 DNA remains: 42 bases, in frame from the first base. Taken from the germline V gene (reference sequence), the CDR1 and CDR2 loops are SEHNR and FQNEAQ. What the work shows at the level of the full study, not this receptor alone: The amount of clinical and demographic metadata varied by source and participant and was provided uncurated.

Recombination joined TRBV7-9 with TRBJ2-7; TRBD1 matches 7 bases in the middle. The sequence came from a human donor in a cohort sampled during active COVID-19. Sequenced input: peripheral blood. The CDR3 corresponds to CASSARDSSYEQYF. In nucleotides, the sequence is TGTGCCAGCAGCGCCCGGGACAGCTCCTACGAGCAGTACTTC. The CDR3 plus the reference TRBV7-9 and TRBJ2-7 genes for the other parts give the full variable domain: DTGVSQNPRHKITKRGQNVTFRCDPISEHNRLYWYRQTLGQGPEFLTYFQNEAQLEKSRLLSDRFSAERPKGSFSTLEIQRTEQGDSAMYLCASSARDSSYEQYFGPGTRLTVT.